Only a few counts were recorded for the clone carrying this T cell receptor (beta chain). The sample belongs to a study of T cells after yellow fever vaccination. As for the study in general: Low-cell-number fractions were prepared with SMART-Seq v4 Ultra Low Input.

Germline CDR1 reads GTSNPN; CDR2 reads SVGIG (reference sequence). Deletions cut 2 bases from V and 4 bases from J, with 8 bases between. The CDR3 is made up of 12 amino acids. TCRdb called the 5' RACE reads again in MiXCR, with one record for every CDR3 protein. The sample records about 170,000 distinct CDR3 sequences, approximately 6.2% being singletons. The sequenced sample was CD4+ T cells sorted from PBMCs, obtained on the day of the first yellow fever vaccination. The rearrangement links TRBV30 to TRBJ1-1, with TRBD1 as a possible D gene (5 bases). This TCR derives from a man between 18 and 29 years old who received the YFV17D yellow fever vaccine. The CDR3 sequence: CAWSRGGTEAFF. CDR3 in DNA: TGTGCCTGGAGTAGGGGCGGCACTGAAGCTTTCTTT.